This T cell receptor (beta chain) was recovered during a study of cytomegalovirus exposure and HLA in healthy donors. PCR was performed using 60 Vbeta and 13 Jbeta primers. The table came from immunoSEQ multiplex PCR; TCRdb's copy has only in-frame clones and leaves some out. The repertoire holds over 150,000 clones, with around 75% as singletons. The CDR3 has 16 amino acids. Germline CDR1 reads WSHSY; CDR2 reads SAAADI. Trimming cost V 0 bases and J 9 bases, with 15 bases left between them. Broader study findings: In presence/absence analyses, roughly uniform sequencing depth across donors was assumed. Several top significant clusters appeared, in a later analysis, to be linked to common viral pathogens.

In regard to this clone: Its antigen remains unknown.

Material: PBMCs. This chain uses TRBV10-2 with TRBJ1-6; TRBD1 is a possible D gene (5 bases). This clonotype was obtained from a human donor in good health. The CDR3 is CASSESGGTGVSPLHF. CDR3 nucleotide sequence: TGCGCCAGCAGTGAGTCGGGGGGGACGGGGGTTTCACCCCTCCACTTT.